Presented here are 3 T cell receptor beta chains from one specimen sequenced in a study of cytomegalovirus exposure and HLA in healthy donors. PCR used 60 Vbeta primers and 13 Jbeta primers. The data were produced by immunoSEQ multiplex PCR, yet TCRdb's version contains in-frame clones alone and is incomplete. The table has about 250,000 clones, approximately 85% seen once. The source material was PBMCs. These receptors all come from a girl aged 2-9 years in good health and CMV-seronegative.

This rearrangement joins TRBV19 to TRBJ1-3; 7 nucleotides agree with TRBD1. The CDR3 length is 15 residues. J gave up 3 bases and V 7 bases, and 9 bases lay outside the gene matches. Germline V gives CDR1 LNHDA, CDR2 SQIVND (reference sequence). The CDR3 nucleotides are TGTGCCAGTAAAGGCAGGGGGATAGATGGAAACACCATATATTTT. Amino acid sequence: CASKGRGIDGNTIYF.

V usage is TRBV6-5 and J usage is TRBJ1-2, with D perhaps matching TRBD1 (5 bases). Germline assignment: CDR1 MNHEY and CDR2 SVGAGI. Trimming took off 10 bases at V and 3 bases at J, with 15 bases between the two ends. The CDR3 runs to 13 residues. The CDR3 spells CATRRTRDYGYTF. The CDR3 coding sequence is TGTGCCACCCGAAGGACCAGGGACTATGGCTACACCTTC.

V gene TRBV6-5 combines with J gene TRBJ2-3; 7 positions match TRBD2. V lost 5 bases and J lost 2; bases outside the gene matches: 4. The CDR3 is 14 amino acids. The germline V gene encodes CDR1 MNHEY and CDR2 SVGAGI. The chain's CDR3 is CASSMGGYTDTQYF. CDR3 in DNA: TGTGCCAGCAGTATGGGGGGGTACACAGATACGCAGTATTTT.